A single sample is the source of the 5 T cell receptor beta chains below, sequenced in a study of blood T cell repertoires in COVID-19. Assay: immunoSEQ multiplex PCR; the TCRdb copy retains only in-frame clones and omits some. The sample has hundreds of thousands of clones, about 83% seen once. The specimen was peripheral blood. The receptors stem from a woman in her 30s with COVID-19, enrolled during active disease.

This chain joins TRBV19 and TRBJ1-1; 7 bases fit TRBD1. The junction had 9 bases not matched to a gene; V was cut back by 8 bases and J by 0 bases. From germline, CDR1 is LNHDA and CDR2 SQIVND (reference sequence). The CDR3 covers 15 residues. CDR3 DNA: TGTGCCAGTGTCTCAGGGGGAAGATTGAACACTGAAGCTTTCTTT. This gives the protein CASVSGGRLNTEAFF.

The rearrangement uses TRBV15 and TRBJ2-3, with unresolved D. The CDR3 loop spans 13 amino acids. Germline V gene lookup returns CDR1 LNHNV and CDR2 YYDKDF (reference sequence). V was clipped by 5 bases and J by 6 bases, with 12 bases between them. CDR3 in amino acids: CATSPTLRDTQYF. CDR3 nucleotides: TGTGCCACCAGCCCTACTTTGAGGGATACGCAGTATTTT.

The chain joins TRBV3-1 (or the pseudogene TRBV3-2) to TRBJ2-2, with 7 bases that match TRBD2. V gave up 0 bases and J gave up 5 bases; unmatched junction bases: 6. The germline gives CDR1 LGHDT, CDR2 YNNKEL (reference sequence). The length of the CDR3 is 16 residues. CDR3 sequence reads: CASSQDSSGTTGELFF. The CDR3 DNA sequence: TGTGCCAGCAGCCAAGATTCTAGCGGCACGACCGGGGAGCTGTTTTTT.

This chain connects TRBV4-3 to TRBJ1-1; 8 bases are shared with TRBD1. This CDR3 region has 16 residues. V lost 0 bases and J lost 7; bases outside the gene matches: 10. Germline assignment: CDR1 LGHNA and CDR2 YSLEER. The CDR3 region is CASSQDGQGDRDEAFF. CDR3 sequence (DNA): TGCGCCAGCAGCCAAGATGGACAGGGAGATCGGGATGAAGCTTTCTTT.

The V call is TRBV4-3, the J call TRBJ1-2; 8 bases line up with TRBD1. CDR3 length equals 17 residues. Germline-derived CDR1 and CDR2 are LGHNA and YSLEER. Germline trimming cut 1 base from V and 7 bases from J; bases unmatched to any gene: 14. Here the CDR3 DNA reads TGCGCCAGCAGCCAAGCATTCGTCGGAGACAGGGGTTCTGGCTACACCTTC. This encodes CASSQAFVGDRGSGYTF.